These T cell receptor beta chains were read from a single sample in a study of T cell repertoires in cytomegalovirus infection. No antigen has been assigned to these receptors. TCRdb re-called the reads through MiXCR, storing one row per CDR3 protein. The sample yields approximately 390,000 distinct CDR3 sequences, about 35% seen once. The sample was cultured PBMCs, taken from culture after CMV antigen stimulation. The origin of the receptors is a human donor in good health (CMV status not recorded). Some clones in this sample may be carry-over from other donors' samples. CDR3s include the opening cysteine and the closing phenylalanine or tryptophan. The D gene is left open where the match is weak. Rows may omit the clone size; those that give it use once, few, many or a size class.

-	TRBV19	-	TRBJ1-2	TGTGCCAGTTGGACCAGCTCCTATGGCTACACCTTC	CASWTSSYGYTF
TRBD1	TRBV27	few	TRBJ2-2	TGTGCCAGCAGTTCGCCCAGGGGGATCACCGGGGAGCTGTTTTTT	CASSSPRGITGELFF
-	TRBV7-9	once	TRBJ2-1	TGTGCCAGCAGCGGGGGTCACAATGAGCAGTTCTTC	CASSGGHNEQFF
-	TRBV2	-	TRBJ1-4	TGTGCCAGCAGTGAGGCCCAGGGCGGTGAAAAACTGTTTTTT	CASSEAQGGEKLFF
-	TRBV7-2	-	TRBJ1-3	TGTGCCAGCAGCGTAGGGACATTTGTCGCTGGAAACACCATATATTTT	CASSVGTFVAGNTIYF
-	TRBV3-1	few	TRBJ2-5	TGTGCCAGCAGCCAAGTTGCGGAGACCCAGTACTTC	CASSQVAETQYF
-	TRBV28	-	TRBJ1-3	TGTGCCAGCAGTAGGGACACGAACTCTGGAAACACCATATATTTT	CASSRDTNSGNTIYF
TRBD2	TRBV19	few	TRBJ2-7	TGTGCCAGTAGTTCCCTAGCGGGAGTCTACGAGCAGTACTTC	CASSSLAGVYEQYF
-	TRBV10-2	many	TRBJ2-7	TGCGCCAGCATGAGACAGAATACCTACGAGCAGTACTTC	CASMRQNTYEQYF
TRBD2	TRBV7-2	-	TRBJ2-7	TGTGCCAGCACCCGGGAGCGGGATTCCTACGAGCAGTACTTC	CASTRERDSYEQYF
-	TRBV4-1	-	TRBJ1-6	TGCGCCAGCAGCCAAGGCAGCATTAATTCACCCCTCCACTTT	CASSQGSINSPLHF
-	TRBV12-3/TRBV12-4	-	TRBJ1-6	TGTGCCAGCATGGCGGGGGGGAGCTCCTATAATTCACCCCTCCACTTT	CASMAGGSSYNSPLHF
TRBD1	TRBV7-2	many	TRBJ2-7	TGTGCCAGCAGCCTGGGACAGCCGAACTCCTACGAGCAGTACTTC	CASSLGQPNSYEQYF
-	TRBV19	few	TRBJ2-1	TGTGCCAGTGGCTACAATGAGCAGTTCTTC	CASGYNEQFF
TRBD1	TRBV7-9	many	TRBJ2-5	TGTGCCAGCAGCTTGGGGACAGCACAAGAGACCCAGTACTTC	CASSLGTAQETQYF
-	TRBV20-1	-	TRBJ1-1	TGCAGTGCTAGCTTGCACAGCAGGAACACTGAAGCTTTCTTT	CSASLHSRNTEAFF
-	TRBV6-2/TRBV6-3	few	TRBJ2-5	TGTGCCAGCACCCCGGCGCGGGCGGCGGGTTCCGGGGCCCAGTACTTC	CASTPARAAGSGAQYF
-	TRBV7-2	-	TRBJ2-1	TGTGCCAGCAGCTCTAGTGGGACGCAGGGATGGTTCTTC	CASSSSGTQGWFF
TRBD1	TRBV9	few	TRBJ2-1	TGTGCCAGCAGCGTAGGCAGGGGGCTCGCCAATGAGCAGTTCTTC	CASSVGRGLANEQFF
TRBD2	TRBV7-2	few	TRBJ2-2	TGTGCCAGCAGCTTAGGCAGCGGGATGAGCACCGGGGAGCTGTTTTTT	CASSLGSGMSTGELFF
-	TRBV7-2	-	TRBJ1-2	TGTGCCAGCAGCTTAGTTGACAGCTATGGCTACACCTTC	CASSLVDSYGYTF
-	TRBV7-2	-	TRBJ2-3	TGTGCCAGCAGCTTTCGACAGAAGGATACGCAGTATTTT	CASSFRQKDTQYF
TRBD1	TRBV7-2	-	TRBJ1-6	TGTGCCAGCAGCATCGTATCAGGACAGGGAGCCTATAATTCACCCCTCCACTTT	CASSIVSGQGAYNSPLHF
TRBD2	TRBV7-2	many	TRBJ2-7	TGTGCCAGCAGTCGCTCGGGACTAGCGACGTACGAGCAGTACTTC	CASSRSGLATYEQYF
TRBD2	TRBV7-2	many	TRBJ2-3	TGTGCCAGCAGCTCACTAGCGTTTAGTACAGATACGCAGTATTTT	CASSSLAFSTDTQYF
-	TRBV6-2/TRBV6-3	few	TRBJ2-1	TGTGCCAGCAGTTTCTATTACTCTCTCTCCTACAATGAGCAGTTCTTC	CASSFYYSLSYNEQFF
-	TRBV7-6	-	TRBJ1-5	TGTGCCAGCAGTCGGGACACTGCAGGACAGCCCCAGCATTTT	CASSRDTAGQPQHF
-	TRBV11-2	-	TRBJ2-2	TGTGCCAGCAGCCCCAGGATGGATGGCGGGGAGCTGTTTTTT	CASSPRMDGGELFF
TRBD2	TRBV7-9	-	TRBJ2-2	TGTGCCAGCAGCTTAGCCCAACTAGCGGGAAGGCTGAACACCGGGGAGCTGTTTTTT	CASSLAQLAGRLNTGELFF
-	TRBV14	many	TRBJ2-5	TGTGCCAGCAGCCAAGGAAGCCGACAGGGAGGGTACCAAGAGACCCAGTACTTC	CASSQGSRQGGYQETQYF
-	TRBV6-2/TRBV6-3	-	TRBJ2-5	TGTGCCAGCAGTTACTCACTCGGGAAAGAGACCCAGTACTTC	CASSYSLGKETQYF
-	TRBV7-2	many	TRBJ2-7	TGTGCCAGCACCCACGACGGGACCGTTAGCTCCTACGAGCAGTACTTC	CASTHDGTVSSYEQYF
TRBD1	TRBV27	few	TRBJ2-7	TGTGCCAGCAGTTTGTCCGGGACAGGGGTCTACGAGCAGTACTTC	CASSLSGTGVYEQYF
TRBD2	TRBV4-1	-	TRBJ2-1	TGCGCCAGCAGCCCGACAGCCGGGGGACTAGCGGGAGTGGTTGAGCAGTTCTTC	CASSPTAGGLAGVVEQFF
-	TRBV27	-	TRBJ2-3	TGTGCCAGCAGTCTACAGGGAGGGTACGCGGATACGCAGTATTTT	CASSLQGGYADTQYF
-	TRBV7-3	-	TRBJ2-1	TGTGCCAGCAGCTTAAATGGGTGGGGCAATGAGCAGTTCTTC	CASSLNGWGNEQFF
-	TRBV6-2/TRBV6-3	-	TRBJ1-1	TGTGCCAGCAGCTGGACGGTCCTGAACACTGAAGCTTTCTTT	CASSWTVLNTEAFF
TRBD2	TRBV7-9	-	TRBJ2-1	TGTGCCAGCAGCTTTCGTGGGGCCGGACTAGCGATCAATGAGCAGTTCTTC	CASSFRGAGLAINEQFF